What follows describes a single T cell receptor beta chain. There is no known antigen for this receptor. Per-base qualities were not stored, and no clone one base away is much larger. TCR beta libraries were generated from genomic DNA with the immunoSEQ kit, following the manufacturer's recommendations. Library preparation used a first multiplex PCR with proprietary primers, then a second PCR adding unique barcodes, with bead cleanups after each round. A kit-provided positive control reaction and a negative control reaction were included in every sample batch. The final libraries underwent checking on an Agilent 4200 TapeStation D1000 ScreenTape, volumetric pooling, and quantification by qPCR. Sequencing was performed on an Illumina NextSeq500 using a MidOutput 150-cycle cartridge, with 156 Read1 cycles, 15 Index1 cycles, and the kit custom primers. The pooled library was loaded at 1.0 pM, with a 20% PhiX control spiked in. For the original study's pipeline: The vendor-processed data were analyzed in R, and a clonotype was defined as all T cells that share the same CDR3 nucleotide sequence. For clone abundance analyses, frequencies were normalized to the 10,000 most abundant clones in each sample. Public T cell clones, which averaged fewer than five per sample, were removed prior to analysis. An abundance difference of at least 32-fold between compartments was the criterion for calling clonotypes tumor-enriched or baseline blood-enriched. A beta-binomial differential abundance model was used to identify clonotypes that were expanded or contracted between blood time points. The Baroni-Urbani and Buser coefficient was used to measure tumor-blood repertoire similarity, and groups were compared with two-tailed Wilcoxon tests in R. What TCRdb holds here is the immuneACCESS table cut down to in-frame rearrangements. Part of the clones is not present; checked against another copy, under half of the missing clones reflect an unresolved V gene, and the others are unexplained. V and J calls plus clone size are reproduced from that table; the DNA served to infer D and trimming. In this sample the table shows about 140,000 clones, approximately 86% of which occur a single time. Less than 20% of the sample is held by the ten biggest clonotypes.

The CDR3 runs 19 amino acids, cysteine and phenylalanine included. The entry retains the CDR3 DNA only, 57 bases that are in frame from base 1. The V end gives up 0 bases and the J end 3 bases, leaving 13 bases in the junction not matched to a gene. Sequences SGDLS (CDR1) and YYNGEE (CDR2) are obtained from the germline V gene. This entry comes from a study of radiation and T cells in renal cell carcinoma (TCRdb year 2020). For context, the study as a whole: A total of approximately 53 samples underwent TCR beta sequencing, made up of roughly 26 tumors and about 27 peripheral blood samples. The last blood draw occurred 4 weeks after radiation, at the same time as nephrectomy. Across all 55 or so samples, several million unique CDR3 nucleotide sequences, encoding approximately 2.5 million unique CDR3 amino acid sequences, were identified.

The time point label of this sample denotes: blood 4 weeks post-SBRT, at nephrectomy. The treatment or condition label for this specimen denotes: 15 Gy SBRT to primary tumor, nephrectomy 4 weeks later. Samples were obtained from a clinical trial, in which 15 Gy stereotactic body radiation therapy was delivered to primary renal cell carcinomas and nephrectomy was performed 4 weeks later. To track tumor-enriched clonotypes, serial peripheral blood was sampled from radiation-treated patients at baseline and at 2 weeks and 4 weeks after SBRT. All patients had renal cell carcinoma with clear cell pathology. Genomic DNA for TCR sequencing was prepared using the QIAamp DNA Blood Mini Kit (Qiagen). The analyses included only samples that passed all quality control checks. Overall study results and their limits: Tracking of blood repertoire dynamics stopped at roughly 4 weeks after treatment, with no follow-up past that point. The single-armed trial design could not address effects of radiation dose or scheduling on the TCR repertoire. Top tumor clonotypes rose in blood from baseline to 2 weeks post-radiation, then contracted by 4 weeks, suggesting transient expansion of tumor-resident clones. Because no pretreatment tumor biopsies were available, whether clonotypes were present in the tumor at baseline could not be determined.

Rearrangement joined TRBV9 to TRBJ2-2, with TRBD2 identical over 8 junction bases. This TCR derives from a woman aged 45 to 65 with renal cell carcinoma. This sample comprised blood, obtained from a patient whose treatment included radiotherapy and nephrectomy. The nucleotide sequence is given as TGTGCCAGCAGCGTAGCAAACTCCCAGCGGGGGCTCGACACCGGGGAGCTGTTTTTT. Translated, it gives CASSVANSQRGLDTGELFF.